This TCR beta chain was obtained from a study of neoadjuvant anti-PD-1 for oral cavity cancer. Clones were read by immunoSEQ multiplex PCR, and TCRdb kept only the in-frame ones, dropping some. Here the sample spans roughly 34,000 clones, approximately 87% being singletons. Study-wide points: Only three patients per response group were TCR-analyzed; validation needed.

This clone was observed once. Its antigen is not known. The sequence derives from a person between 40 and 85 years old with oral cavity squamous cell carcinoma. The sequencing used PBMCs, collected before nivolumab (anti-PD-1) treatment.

The CDR3 DNA reads as TGTGCCAGCAGCCCCCCCGGGACAGGGATTGAAAAACTGTTTTTT. It yields the protein CASSPPGTGIEKLFF. The chain combines TRBV7-2 with TRBJ1-4, with 9 bases lining up with TRBD1. Germline-derived CDR1 and CDR2 are SGHTA and FQGNSA. V trimming: 5 bases; J trimming: 7 bases; junction bases outside the gene matches: 8. The CDR3 consists of 15 residues.